The 32 T cell receptor beta chains below all came from one sample that was sequenced in a study of radiotherapy plus CTLA-4 blockade in lung cancer. Libraries were prepared by immunoSEQ multiplex PCR; TCRdb keeps only in-frame clonotypes and omits some of them. The data hold 75,000 to 100,000 clones, with about 91% observed a single time. Material: peripheral blood, obtained from a patient treated with radiotherapy plus ipilimumab. The source is a human donor with non-small cell lung cancer that progressed on radiotherapy plus ipilimumab.

A single count supports this clone. The chain links TRBV9 to TRBJ2-7, with TRBD1 matching over 7 bases. Per the germline V gene, CDR1 is SGDLS and CDR2 is YYNGEE. This CDR3 has 14 amino acids. The ends lost 5 bases at V and 3 bases at J; junction bases unmatched: 8. The CDR3 spells CASRPSRDSYEQYF. In DNA form, the CDR3 reads TGTGCCAGCAGACCAAGCCGGGACAGCTACGAGCAGTACTTC.

The chain recombines TRBV10-3 with TRBJ2-7; D not resolved. CDR1 is ENHRY, CDR2 SYGVKD, per germline. The CDR3 runs to 13 residues. Trimming removed 10 bases from V and 3 bases from J, with 16 bases in between. CDR3: CATCPQSNYEQYF. DNA of the CDR3: TGTGCCACCTGCCCGCAATCCAACTACGAGCAGTACTTC.

This clone was seen a single time. The chain couples TRBV19 to TRBJ1-1; D is uncertain. Trimming shortened V by 5 bases and J by 6 bases, and 13 bases separated the two germline ends. Germline V gene sequence: CDR1 LNHDA, CDR2 SQIVND (reference sequence). This CDR3 region has 13 residues. CDR3 sequence: CASSARLGSEAFF. The CDR3 DNA is TGTGCCAGTAGTGCGCGCCTGGGGTCTGAAGCTTTCTTT. Full variable domain (outside the CDR3, taken from reference TRBV19 and TRBJ1-1): DGGITQSPKYLFRKEGQNVTLSCEQNLNHDAMYWYRQDPGQGLRLIYYSQIVNDFQKGDIAEGYSVSREKKESFPLTVTSAQKNPTAFYLCASSARLGSEAFFGQGTRLTVV.

The chain uses TRBV27 and TRBJ2-1; D not resolved. Germline lookup yields CDR1 MNHEY and CDR2 SMNVEV (reference sequence). There are 14 residues in the CDR3. Trimming cost V 5 bases and J 7 bases, with 15 bases left between them. The CDR3 reads CASSDYPAVNEQFF. The CDR3, as DNA: TGTGCCAGCAGTGATTATCCGGCAGTTAATGAGCAGTTCTTC.

The chain carries TRBV5-1 and TRBJ2-5; weak D call: TRBD1 (6 bases). Looked up from germline, CDR1 is SGHRS and CDR2 is YFSETQ. Trimming pared 2 bases from V and 5 bases from J, leaving 16 bases between. The CDR3 sequence is 15 residues long. The CDR3 DNA follows: TGCGCCAGCAGCTTAGAACAGGGTATTTGGGAGACCCAGTACTTC. Translated: CASSLEQGIWETQYF.

The chain carries TRBV7-6 and TRBJ1-1; no clear D gene. The CDR3 has 12 amino acids. Germline assignment: CDR1 SGHVS and CDR2 FNYEAQ. Between the trimmed V and J ends, which lost 5 bases and 3 bases, there was a span of 7 bases. CDR3 DNA sequence: TGTGCCAGCAGCCCTGGCGACACTGAAGCTTTCTTT. Translated: CASSPGDTEAFF.

The chain recombines TRBV5-1 with TRBJ2-1; 7 bases line up with TRBD2. Trimming removed 6 bases from V and 3 bases from J; junction bases left unmatched: 9. The CDR3 has 15 residues. Germline V gives CDR1 SGHRS, CDR2 YFSETQ. The DNA for the CDR3 is TGCGCCAGCACGGAGGGCGGGAGTCACTACAATGAGCAGTTCTTC. Translation gives CASTEGGSHYNEQFF.

The CDR3 coding sequence is TGTGCCAGTAGCTCCCGGGACAGCGGCAATCAGCCCCAGCATTTT. Protein: CASSSRDSGNQPQHF. The chain has TRBV19 and TRBJ1-5; 7 nucleotides agree with TRBD1. This CDR3 spans 15 amino acids. After removal of 6 bases from V and 2 bases from J, the junction contained 7 bases not matched to a gene. Germline CDR1 reads LNHDA; CDR2 reads SQIVND (reference sequence).

This chain uses TRBV18 with TRBJ1-1; D is unresolved. Germline values: CDR1 KGHSH, CDR2 LQKENI. The CDR3 is 13 amino acids. V gave up 2 bases and J gave up 3 bases, with 7 bases separating them. CDR3 sequence (DNA): TGTGCCAGCTCACCAACAAGGGACACTGAAGCTTTCTTT. It codes for CASSPTRDTEAFF.

This sequence joins TRBV6-1 and TRBJ1-3; the D gene is possibly TRBD1 (6 bases). The length of the CDR3 is 15 residues. CDR1 is MNHNS, CDR2 SASEGT, per germline. V lost 2 bases to trimming and J lost 3 bases, with 11 bases between them. The CDR3 coding sequence is TGTGCCAGCAGTGAAACAGGGACTAGTGGAAACACCATATATTTT. Its protein is CASSETGTSGNTIYF.

The V call is TRBV25-1, the J call TRBJ2-1, with D unclear. Per the germline V gene, CDR1 is MGHDK and CDR2 is SYGVNS. V was trimmed by 4 bases and J by 6 bases, leaving 13 bases between them. This CDR3 is built from 14 residues. The CDR3 DNA reads TGTGCCAGCAGTGGCTCCGGAGCCATCAATGAGCAGTTCTTC. It codes for CASSGSGAINEQFF.

J is TRBJ2-2 and V is TRBV19; 10 bases fit TRBD2. J gave up 6 bases and V 5 bases, and 6 bases lay outside the gene matches. The germline V gene encodes CDR1 LNHDA and CDR2 SQIVND (reference sequence). This CDR3 is built from 15 residues. CDR3 residues: CASSAGLARSGELFF. In DNA, the CDR3 is TGTGCCAGTAGTGCGGGACTAGCGCGGTCCGGGGAGCTGTTTTTT.

The chain has TRBV29-1 and TRBJ1-1, with D unclear. V lost 3 bases and J lost 1, with 12 bases in between. This CDR3 has 14 amino acids. Germline lookup yields CDR1 SQVTM and CDR2 ANQGSEA. DNA for the CDR3: TGCAGCGTTGACGAGGACTGGGGGAACACTGAAGCTTTCTTT. The encoded protein is CSVDEDWGNTEAFF.

The rearrangement links TRBV6-6 to TRBJ2-5; 13 positions match TRBD2. Germline assignment: CDR1 MNHNY and CDR2 SVGAGI (reference sequence). V shed 2 bases and J 6 bases; nucleotides not matched to a gene: 3. The CDR3 has 15 amino acids. The CDR3, as DNA: TGTGCCAGCAGTTACATGGGGACTAGCGGGAAGACCCAGTACTTC. Translated, it gives CASSYMGTSGKTQYF.

Comment on this clone: Other DNA sequences of this sample code for an identical CDR3. The V gene is TRBV18, the J gene TRBJ1-2; D possibly corresponds to TRBD1 (5 bases). This CDR3 comprises 13 residues. V shed 3 bases and J shed 2 bases, with 7 bases lying between them. In germline, CDR1 is KGHSH, CDR2 LQKENI. CDR3 in DNA: TGTGCCAGCTCACCGGGGGTAAACTATGGCTACACCTTC. Translation: CASSPGVNYGYTF.

This clone was detected a few times. The V gene is TRBV28, the J gene TRBJ2-7, with a possible D match to TRBD1 (5 bases). Per germline, CDR1 MDHEN and CDR2 SYDVKM. V dropped 5 bases and J dropped 3 bases, with 17 bases sitting between them. The CDR3 sequence is 15 residues long. The CDR3 DNA follows: TGTGCCAGCAGTAGCAAACGCAGGGCGGTCTACGAGCAGTACTTC. Translating gives CASSSKRRAVYEQYF.

This sequence joins TRBV18 and TRBJ1-4; D is possibly TRBD1 (5 bases). CDR1 is KGHSH and CDR2 is LQKENI in the germline V gene. V lost 2 bases and J lost 7, with 14 bases in between. The CDR3 spans 15 residues. CDR3 nucleotides: TGTGCCAGCTCACCAGGACGGCGAGGGACTGAAAAACTGTTTTTT. Its translation is CASSPGRRGTEKLFF. The full variable domain, rest sourced from reference TRBV18 and TRBJ1-4, is NAGVMQNPRHLVRRRGQEARLRCSPMKGHSHVYWYRQLPEEGLKFMVYLQKENIIDESGMPKERFSAEFPKEGPSILRIQQVVRGDSAAYFCASSPGRRGTEKLFFGSGTQLSVL.

This clone was seen a handful of times. Other DNA sequences in the sample encode the same CDR3. V is TRBV5-1 and J is TRBJ1-3; no definite D call. V shed 2 bases and J shed 0 bases, with 6 bases lying between them. Germline V gene lookup returns CDR1 SGHRS and CDR2 YFSETQ. CDR3 length: 14 amino acids. CDR3 protein: CASSLGLSGNTIYF. The CDR3 coding sequence is TGCGCCAGCAGCTTAGGGCTCTCTGGAAACACCATATATTTT.

The rearrangement joins TRBV7-3 to TRBJ2-7; 8 bases are shared with TRBD2. CDR3 size: 14 residues. The junction had 9 bases not matched to a gene; V was cut back by 5 bases and J by 6 bases. Germline-derived CDR1 and CDR2 are SGHTA and FQGTGA. CDR3 amino acids: CASSASGSNGEQYF. For the CDR3, the DNA is TGTGCCAGCAGCGCCAGCGGGAGCAACGGCGAGCAGTACTTC. The full variable domain, rest sourced from reference TRBV7-3 and TRBJ2-7, is GAGVSQTPSNKVTEKGKYVELRCDPISGHTALYWYRQSLGQGPEFLIYFQGTGAADDSGLPNDRFFAVRPEGSVSTLKIQRTERGDSAVYLCASSASGSNGEQYFGPGTRLTVT.

Here the CDR3 DNA reads TGTGCCAGCAGCTTGGGCCCTACGGTGGCAGCTCAAGAGACCCAGTACTTC. As protein: CASSLGPTVAAQETQYF. The rearrangement links TRBV5-6 to TRBJ2-5; D is uncertain. The CDR3 length is 17 residues. Germline lookup yields CDR1 SGHDT and CDR2 YYEEEE. V lost 0 bases and J lost 2, with 17 bases in between.

On this clone: Different DNA sequences within this sample yield the same CDR3. DNA of the CDR3: TGCGCCAGCAGCTTCCGAACTATAGCGGGAGCCTTGAATGAGCAGTTCTTC. It yields the protein CASSFRTIAGALNEQFF. The J gene is TRBJ2-1, the V gene TRBV5-1, with 9 bases aligning to TRBD2. The length of the CDR3 is 17 residues. Trimming took 2 bases from V and 7 from J; bases not matched to a gene: 13. Germline V gene sequence: CDR1 SGHRS, CDR2 YFSETQ.

Details on this clone: A read error may produce the germline difference seen at one junction end. The chain couples TRBV5-1 to TRBJ1-4; D call uncertain. This CDR3 comprises 14 residues. CDR1 and CDR2 from the germline V gene are SGHRS and YFSETQ. CDR3 nucleotide sequence: TGCGCCAGCAGCTTCCGGCCCACTATTGAAAAACTGTTTTTT. This encodes CASSFRPTIEKLFF.

V gene TRBV30 combines with J gene TRBJ2-3; D is unclear. Germline values: CDR1 GTSNPN, CDR2 SVGIG (reference sequence). V was shortened by 2 bases and J by 0 bases, with 12 bases between the two germline ends. The CDR3 sequence is 15 residues long. CDR3 coding DNA: TGTGCCTGGAGTAAGGCTTCATCTAGCACAGATACGCAGTATTTT. Translating gives CAWSKASSSTDTQYF.

J is TRBJ2-7 and V is TRBV7-8; TRBD2 matches at 8 bases. The V and J ends lost 5 bases and 3 bases, in that order; junction bases with no gene match: 12. Germline V gene sequence: CDR1 SGHVS, CDR2 FQNEAQ. This CDR3 spans 16 amino acids. CDR3 region: CASSPPGLAAVYEQYF. The DNA of the CDR3 is TGTGCCAGCAGCCCCCCTGGACTAGCAGCGGTCTACGAGCAGTACTTC.

This chain uses TRBV18 with TRBJ2-3, with D maybe TRBD2 (5 bases). The V end lost 2 bases, the J end lost 6 bases, and 12 bases lay between the germline ends. Germline V CDR1 and CDR2: KGHSH, LQKENI. CDR3 length: 14 amino acids. For the CDR3, the DNA is TGTGCCAGCTCACCAATGGACTCGGGGGATACGCAGTATTTT. Protein product: CASSPMDSGDTQYF.

The V and J genes are TRBV6-5 and TRBJ1-5, with no clear D. Germline CDR1 and CDR2: MNHEY and SVGAGI. The CDR3 loop spans 13 amino acids. The V gene lost 0 bases and the J gene lost 4 bases, with 4 bases spanning the gap. This chain's CDR3 is CASSYSMNQPQHF. The CDR3 bases are TGTGCCAGCAGTTACTCGATGAATCAGCCCCAGCATTTT.

V is TRBV9 and J is TRBJ2-3; D gene ambiguous. With 0 bases removed from V and 2 bases from J, the gap between germline ends came to 4 bases. The CDR3 sequence is 13 residues long. Germline V CDR1 and CDR2: SGDLS, YYNGEE. The CDR3 spells CASSVGYTDTQYF. The CDR3 DNA reads TGTGCCAGCAGCGTAGGGTACACAGATACGCAGTATTTT.

The J gene is TRBJ2-7, the V gene TRBV5-5; no clear D. With 1 base removed from V and 3 bases from J, the gap between germline ends came to 14 bases. The CDR3 has 15 amino acids. Germline lookup yields CDR1 SGHKS and CDR2 YYEKEE (reference sequence). This chain's CDR3 is CASSLYETVVYEQYF. CDR3 nucleotides: TGTGCCAGCAGCTTGTATGAGACGGTCGTCTACGAGCAGTACTTC.

The chain recombines TRBV29-1 with TRBJ1-4; 10 positions match TRBD1. The germline V gene has CDR1 SQVTM and CDR2 ANQGSEA. With 8 bases clipped from V and 7 bases from J, the junction kept 4 bases outside the gene matches. The CDR3 spans 12 residues. The CDR3 loop is CSTGDRGEKLFF. The CDR3 DNA reads as TGCAGCACCGGGGACAGGGGTGAAAAACTGTTTTTT.

In this sample, this clone turned up once. The genes are TRBV19 and TRBJ2-5, with TRBD2 as a possible D gene (6 bases). Trimming took off 1 base at V and 4 bases at J, with 10 bases between the two ends. Germline CDR1 LNHDA, CDR2 SQIVND (reference sequence). CDR3 length: 14 residues. CDR3 amino acids: CASSIGGGTETQYF. DNA for the CDR3: TGTGCCAGTAGTATAGGGGGCGGGACAGAGACCCAGTACTTC.

This rearrangement joins TRBV4-2 to TRBJ2-7; 9 bases map to TRBD1. CDR3 length equals 15 residues. Germline V gene data show CDR1 as LGHNA and CDR2 as YNFKEQ. The ends lost 5 bases at V and 4 bases at J; junction bases unmatched: 9. The CDR3 DNA sequence: TGTGCCAGCAGCTCCTCCACAGGGGGCGCGTACGAGCAGTACTTC. This codes for CASSSSTGGAYEQYF.

The chain is built from TRBV19 and TRBJ2-3; 11 bases are shared with TRBD2. V trimming: 6 bases; J trimming: 8 bases; junction bases outside the gene matches: 7. Germline lookup yields CDR1 LNHDA and CDR2 SQIVND (reference sequence). The CDR3 runs to 14 residues. CDR3 nucleotide sequence: TGTGCCAGTAGCGCGACTAGCGGGGCTTTTACGCAGTATTTT. This encodes CASSATSGAFTQYF.